Listed below are T cell receptor beta chains from one sample, sequenced in a study of cytomegalovirus exposure and HLA in healthy donors. Produced via immunoSEQ multiplex PCR; TCRdb's table is partial and in-frame only. The sample gives about 190,000 clones, approximately 79% of which show up once; about 6% is in the top ten. Sequencing was carried out using PBMCs. Receptors originate from a man aged 35 to 55 in good health and CMV-seropositive. The CDR3 runs from the conserved cysteine through the conserved F or W. The D gene is left open where the match is weak. Clone size is stated in some rows and not others, as once, few, many or a class when expanded.

j_call clone_size d_call v_call cdr3_nt cdr3_aa
TRBJ2-7 few TRBD1 TRBV11-3 TGTGCCAGCAGCCCGGACAGGGGCAACGAGCAGTACTTC CASSPDRGNEQYF
TRBJ1-1 NA NA TRBV7-8 TGTGCCAGCAGCTTACTGGGGGGCACTGAAGCTTTCTTT CASSLLGGTEAFF
TRBJ2-5 NA NA TRBV19 TGTGCCAGTAGTACCCCAGCAGGGGTCGGAGAGACCCAGTACTTC CASSTPAGVGETQYF
TRBJ1-3 NA NA TRBV25-1 TGTGCCAGCAGGGCAGGGTTCCCCTCTGGAAACACCATATATTTT CASRAGFPSGNTIYF
TRBJ2-2 NA NA TRBV18 TGTGCCAGCTCATCCCGTCAGGGTAGCACCGGGGAGCTGTTTTTT CASSSRQGSTGELFF
TRBJ1-2 once TRBD1 TRBV7-9 TGTGCCAGCAGCTTATCAGGACAGGGTTTACGTGGTGGCTACACCTTC CASSLSGQGLRGGYTF
TRBJ1-4 NA NA TRBV5-4 TGTGCCAGCAGCTTGGTTGGAGGCGGACTTGATGAACAACTGTTTTTT CASSLVGGGLDEQLFF
TRBJ2-7 NA TRBD1 TRBV5-1 TGCGCCAGCAGCCCTGGGACAGGGGCATCCTACGAGCAGTACTTC CASSPGTGASYEQYF
TRBJ1-1 NA TRBD1 TRBV9 TGTGCCAGCAGCCCAACAGGGGGCGGAACTGAAGCTTTCTTT CASSPTGGGTEAFF
TRBJ1-1 once NA TRBV29-1 TGCAGCGTTGGCCCCAGGAACACTGAAGCTTTCTTT CSVGPRNTEAFF
TRBJ2-7 once TRBD2 TRBV7-2 TGTGCCAGCAGCTCCAGGACTAGCGGGGTAAGCTACGAGCAGTACTTC CASSSRTSGVSYEQYF
TRBJ2-7 NA NA TRBV7-6 TGTGCCAGCAGCCCCCGGACGGGGTCCCACGAGCAGTACTTC CASSPRTGSHEQYF
TRBJ2-1 few NA TRBV28 TGTGCCAGCAGACTGGAAGACACCTACAATGAGCAGTTCTTC CASRLEDTYNEQFF
TRBJ2-2 NA NA TRBV30 TGTGCCTGGAGTAGGGAGGGGGCCGGGGAGCTGTTTTTT CAWSREGAGELFF
TRBJ2-1 NA TRBD1 TRBV7-3 TGTGCCAGCAGCTCCTCGGGACAGGGGTCCAATGAGCAGTTCTTC CASSSSGQGSNEQFF
TRBJ2-1 NA NA TRBV5-6 TGTGCCAGCAGCGCCTCCGGGGGCTCCTACAATGAGCAGTTCTTC CASSASGGSYNEQFF
TRBJ1-1 few NA TRBV9 TGTGCCAGCAGCGTAGATTTCAGGGTGGCTTTCTTT CASSVDFRVAFF
TRBJ2-1 NA NA TRBV4-2 TGTGCCAGCAGCCAAGAGTTGGAAGGGAGACTGAGCTCCTACAATGAGCAGTTCTTC CASSQELEGRLSSYNEQFF
TRBJ1-2 few NA TRBV6-6 TGTGCCAGCAGACAATCAACAGGGACCCGAGTTGGCTACACCTTC CASRQSTGTRVGYTF
TRBJ1-6 few NA TRBV30 TGTGCCTGGAGGCCGCGGGGGATCGGTAATTCACCCCTCCACTTT CAWRPRGIGNSPLHF
TRBJ2-7 NA NA TRBV21-1 TGTGCCAGAGGGACAGGTAAGCAGTACGAGCAGTACTTC CARGTGKQYEQYF
TRBJ1-1 NA TRBD1 TRBV29-1 TGCAGCGTGCGACAGGGGTTTGCCACTGAAGCTTTCTTT CSVRQGFATEAFF
TRBJ2-7 NA NA TRBV7-9 TGTGCCAGCAGCTTGACAGCCGGTACGGGCGAGCAGTACTTC CASSLTAGTGEQYF
TRBJ2-3 NA TRBD1 TRBV18 TGTGCCAGCTCAAACGGACAGGGGGCCACAGATACGCAGTATTTT CASSNGQGATDTQYF
TRBJ2-2 NA TRBD2 TRBV5-1 TGCGCCAGCAGCCCCAAAGGTACTAGCGGGGTTACCGGGGAGCTGTTTTTT CASSPKGTSGVTGELFF
TRBJ2-7 NA TRBD2 TRBV7-6 TGTGCCAGCAGCTTAGTCGGCGGGGGGGGTTTCGGGGAGCAGTACTTC CASSLVGGGGFGEQYF
TRBJ1-5 NA TRBD1 TRBV10-3 TGTGCCACCCGGGGGGACAGGGGGAATCAGCCCCAGCATTTT CATRGDRGNQPQHF
TRBJ1-6 NA TRBD1 TRBV6-5 TGTGCCAGCAGTTACACAGGGGGCAATTCACCCCTCCACTTT CASSYTGGNSPLHF
TRBJ2-5 NA NA TRBV29-1 TGCAGCGTTGAAAGGGGGCAAGAGACCCAGTACTTC CSVERGQETQYF
TRBJ2-5 NA TRBD1 TRBV4-3 TGCGCCAGCAGCGCGGGGACAGGGGGCCGTGAGACCCAGTACTTC CASSAGTGGRETQYF
TRBJ2-1 NA NA TRBV18 TGTGCCAGCTCAACGACTGGGGGGGCGGGCAATGAGCAGTTCTTC CASSTTGGAGNEQFF
TRBJ2-7 NA NA TRBV7-6 TGTGCCAGCACCCAGGAGGCAGGTTCCTACGAGCAGTACTTC CASTQEAGSYEQYF
TRBJ2-5 NA NA TRBV28 TGTGCCAGCAACCAGGGTCTCCAAGAGACCCAGTACTTC CASNQGLQETQYF
TRBJ2-1 NA NA TRBV2 TGTGCCAGCAGTGAAACGGGTGCGGGTGAGCAGTTCTTC CASSETGAGEQFF
TRBJ2-7 NA NA TRBV10-3 TGTGCCATCGGCGGGGCAGGCAAAATCTACGAGCAGTACTTC CAIGGAGKIYEQYF
TRBJ2-7 few NA TRBV5-1 TGCGCCAGCAGCTCCACAGGGGGGGCTTACGAGCAGTACTTC CASSSTGGAYEQYF
TRBJ1-2 few TRBD1 TRBV5-4 TGTGCCAGCAGGGCTGGACAGGGGCCCTATGGCTACACCTTC CASRAGQGPYGYTF
TRBJ1-4 NA NA TRBV18 TGTGCCAGCTCACCACCGGGGTGGGGAGATTATGAAAAACTGTTTTTT CASSPPGWGDYEKLFF
TRBJ2-7 NA NA TRBV4-3 TGCGCCAGCAGCCAAGAGGGCCCCTCCTACGAGCAGTACTTC CASSQEGPSYEQYF
TRBJ1-1 NA TRBD1 TRBV7-2 TGTGCCAGCAGCTCGGGACAGGGTTCCACTGAAGCTTTCTTT CASSSGQGSTEAFF
TRBJ1-2 NA TRBD1 TRBV9 TGTGCCAGCAGTCGGGTACCCGGGACAGGCATATCTGACTATGGCTACACCTTC CASSRVPGTGISDYGYTF
TRBJ2-6 NA NA TRBV28 TGTGCCAGCAGTTTAGCAGGGCGTCGTGGGGCCAACGTCCTGACTTTC CASSLAGRRGANVLTF
TRBJ2-7 NA TRBD2 TRBV9 TGTGCCAGCAGCCCGTCGGGGGGGGCGGGCTACGAGCAGTACTTC CASSPSGGAGYEQYF
TRBJ1-5 few TRBD1 TRBV4-3 TGCGCCAGCAGCCAAGGGGACAGTAGCAATCAGCCCCAGCATTTT CASSQGDSSNQPQHF
TRBJ1-5 NA NA TRBV19 TGTGCCAGTAGTATAGACGGGGATTCCGATCAGCCCCAGCATTTT CASSIDGDSDQPQHF
TRBJ2-7 NA TRBD1 TRBV5-6 TGTGCCAGCAGTCCCCTAACCCGGGACAGGGGGCTCTACGAGCAGTACTTC CASSPLTRDRGLYEQYF
TRBJ1-5 once TRBD1 TRBV18 TGTGCCAGCTCACCAGGGACAGGTTTTCAGCCCCAGCATTTT CASSPGTGFQPQHF
TRBJ1-3 NA NA TRBV6-1 TGTGCCAGCAGTGTAGATAACCGCTCTGGAAACACCATATATTTT CASSVDNRSGNTIYF
TRBJ1-2 NA TRBD1 TRBV5-1 TGCGCCAGCAGCTTGGAGGGACAGGCTTATGGCTACACCTTC CASSLEGQAYGYTF
TRBJ2-7 NA TRBD1 TRBV7-2 TGTGCCAGCAGCTCGACAGGGATCGAGCAGTACTTC CASSSTGIEQYF
TRBJ1-1 NA NA TRBV6-6 TGTGCCAGCAGTCGTGAAACCCTAAACACTGAAGCTTTCTTT CASSRETLNTEAFF
TRBJ1-5 NA NA TRBV4-3 TGCGCCAGCAGCCAAGACTGGCAGGGCCAGGGGCCCCAGCATTTT CASSQDWQGQGPQHF